This TCR beta chain came from a study of OX40 agonist ivuxolimab in advanced cancers. Study-level background: Each patient was given ivuxolimab into a vein every 2 weeks, at 0.01 to 10 mg/kg. Findings of the study overall: Individuals who were partial responders at 0.1-3.0 mg/kg had clonal expansion that ranked among the lowest.

CDR1 ENHRY and CDR2 SYGVKD come from the germline V gene. Trimming took 10 bases from V and 2 from J, leaving 18 bases between them. This CDR3 spans 15 amino acids. Clones were sequenced by immunoSEQ multiplex PCR, and TCRdb holds only the in-frame ones, with some missing. The sample lists just over 25,000 clones, about 86% occurring once. On this clone itself: Its antigen remains unknown.

The sequence derives from an adult with an advanced solid tumor such as melanoma, head and neck, liver or kidney cancer. Here the sequenced sample was CD4+ or CD8+ T cells sorted from blood, taken in a trial of the OX40 agonist ivuxolimab. The chain uses TRBV10-3 and TRBJ1-5, with TRBD1 as a possible D gene (6 bases). The CDR3, as DNA: TGTGCCACCGAGGGGGGGGGAAACGGCAATCAGCCCCAGCATTTT. It encodes CATEGGGNGNQPQHF.